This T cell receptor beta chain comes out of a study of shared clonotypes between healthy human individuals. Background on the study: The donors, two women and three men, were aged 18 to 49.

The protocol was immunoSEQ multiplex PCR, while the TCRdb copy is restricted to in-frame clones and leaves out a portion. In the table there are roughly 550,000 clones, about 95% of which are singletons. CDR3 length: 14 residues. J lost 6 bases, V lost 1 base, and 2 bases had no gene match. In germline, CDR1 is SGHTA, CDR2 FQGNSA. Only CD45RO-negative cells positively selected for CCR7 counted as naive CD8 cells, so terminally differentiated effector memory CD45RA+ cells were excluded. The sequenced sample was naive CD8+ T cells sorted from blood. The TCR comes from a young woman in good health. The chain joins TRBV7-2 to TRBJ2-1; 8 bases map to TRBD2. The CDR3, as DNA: TGTGCCAGCAGCTTAGGACTAGCGAGCAATGAGCAGTTCTTC. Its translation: CASSLGLASNEQFF.